The source of this T cell receptor beta chain is a study of T-cell reconstitution after alpha-beta-depleted transplantation in children. At least ten counts were recorded for this clonotype. The V end was cut by 4 bases, the J end by 0 bases, with 7 bases between. Germline V gives CDR1 SGHDT, CDR2 YYEEEE. The CDR3 loop spans 14 amino acids. Unique molecular identifiers were incorporated during preparation of the TCRbeta library. TCRdb recomputed calls from the PCR reads with MiXCR, one row per CDR3 protein. Counted here are about 640,000 distinct CDR3 sequences, roughly 15% occurring once; the ten biggest clones make up under 1.2%.

The chain is built from TRBV5-6 and TRBJ2-2; D uncertain. This receptor was identified in a human donor who donated a stem cell graft to a child with acute myeloid leukemia. Sequencing was performed on PBMCs from the stem cell graft donor, taken from the stem cell graft. CDR3: CASSLLTNTGELFF. Written as DNA, the CDR3 is TGTGCCAGCAGCCTTCTTACGAACACCGGGGAGCTGTTTTTT.